Presented here are 8 T cell receptor beta chains from one specimen sequenced in a study of T-cell memory formation after mild COVID-19. In TCRdb, the 5' RACE reads were re-called with MiXCR into one record per CDR3 protein. The sample has some 340,000 distinct CDR3 sequences, over 10% seen once; the top ten hold 20% to 25%. Sequencing was performed on PBMCs or a T cell subset sorted from them (not recorded which). The receptors originated from a man aged 18 to 29 who had mild COVID-19 (a few samples of this study predate the infection). Cell type and time point are not known.

This clonotype was found a few times. The chain has TRBV4-1 and TRBJ1-6; 7 bases map to TRBD1. Germline V gene sequence: CDR1 MGHRA, CDR2 YSYEKL. Trimming at V came to 1 base and at J to 3 bases, leaving 3 bases not matched to a gene. The CDR3 extends over 16 amino acids. This CDR3 reads CASSQVGQNYNSPLHF. In DNA, the CDR3 is TGCGCCAGCAGCCAAGTGGGACAGAACTATAATTCACCCCTCCACTTT.

The V call is TRBV2, the J call TRBJ2-7; 10 nucleotides agree with TRBD2. Trimming took 6 bases from V and 6 from J; bases not matched to a gene: 11. Germline CDR1 is SNHLY and CDR2 is FYNNEI. The CDR3 loop spans 15 amino acids. The CDR3 coding sequence is TGTGCCAGCAGAGCTACCTCAGCGGGGGGGCCCGAGCAGTACTTC. This codes for CASRATSAGGPEQYF.

This clonotype was detected only a few times. V and J are TRBV5-6 and TRBJ2-7, with 7 bases lining up with TRBD1. CDR3 length equals 15 residues. Germline CDR1 and CDR2: SGHDT and YYEEEE. J lost 6 bases, V lost 4 bases, and 13 bases had no gene match. CDR3 coding DNA: TGTGCCAGCAGCCACCCAGGGGGAACAACTGCCGAGCAGTACTTC. Protein sequence: CASSHPGGTTAEQYF. The variable domain in full, completed from reference TRBV5-6 and TRBJ2-7, reads DAGVTQSPTHLIKTRGQQVTLRCSPKSGHDTVSWYQQALGQGPQFIFQYYEEEERQRGNFPDRFSGHQFPNYSSELNVNALLLGDSALYLCASSHPGGTTAEQYFGPGTRLTVT.

The table lists this clonotype with a few counts. This chain links TRBV4-3 with TRBJ2-7, with 7 positions matching TRBD2. The CDR3 is 16 amino acids. The junction had 10 bases not matched to a gene; V was cut back by 5 bases and J by 0 bases. Germline CDR1 is LGHNA and CDR2 is YSLEER. CDR3 in DNA: TGCGCCAGCAGCACCGATAGCGGGCCGAGCTCCTACGAGCAGTACTTC. Translated, it gives CASSTDSGPSSYEQYF.

V and J are TRBV18 and TRBJ2-7; D is possibly TRBD1 (5 bases). This CDR3 is built from 14 residues. Trimming pared 3 bases from V and 0 bases from J, leaving 9 bases between. Germline V gene lookup returns CDR1 KGHSH and CDR2 LQKENI. The DNA for the CDR3 is TGTGCCAGCTCACCCGACAGCAGCTCCTACGAGCAGTACGTC. Translation: CASSPDSSSYEQYV.

In this sample, this clonotype turned up a few times. The chain couples TRBV6-2 or TRBV6-3 to TRBJ2-1; D unresolved. CDR3 size: 12 residues. The germline gives CDR1 MNHEY, CDR2 SVGEGT. Trimming pared 7 bases from V and 0 bases from J, leaving 4 bases between. CDR3 region: CASKSSYNEQFF. In nucleotides, the CDR3 is TGTGCCAGCAAGAGCTCCTACAATGAGCAGTTCTTC.

In this sample, this clonotype turned up a few times. The chain uses TRBV7-9 and TRBJ1-2, with D unresolved. Germline lookup yields CDR1 SEHNR and CDR2 FQNEAQ (reference sequence). V was shortened by 5 bases and J by 6 bases, with 10 bases between the two germline ends. CDR3 length: 12 residues. The CDR3 region is CASSQYGDGYTF. The CDR3 DNA reads TGTGCCAGCAGCCAATATGGGGATGGCTACACCTTC.

This chain uses TRBV7-9 with TRBJ1-1; D not certain. Trimming removed 1 base at V and 10 bases at J, with 10 bases between. Germline V gives CDR1 SEHNR, CDR2 FQNEAQ (reference sequence). CDR3 length: 12 residues. The CDR3 sequence: CASSLDTGRAFF. The DNA for the CDR3 is TGTGCCAGCAGCTTAGACACTGGGAGAGCTTTCTTT. The full variable domain, in which reference TRBV7-9 and TRBJ1-1 provide the parts outside the CDR3, is DTGVSQNPRHKITKRGQNVTFRCDPISEHNRLYWYRQTLGQGPEFLTYFQNEAQLEKSRLLSDRFSAERPKGSFSTLEIQRTEQGDSAMYLCASSLDTGRAFFGQGTRLTVV.